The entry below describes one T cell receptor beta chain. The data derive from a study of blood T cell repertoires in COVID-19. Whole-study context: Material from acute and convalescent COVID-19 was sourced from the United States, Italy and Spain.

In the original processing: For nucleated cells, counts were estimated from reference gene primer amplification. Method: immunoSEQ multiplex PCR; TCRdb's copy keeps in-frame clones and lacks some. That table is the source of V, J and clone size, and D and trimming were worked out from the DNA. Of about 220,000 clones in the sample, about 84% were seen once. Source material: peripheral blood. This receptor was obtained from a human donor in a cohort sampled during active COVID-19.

CDR3: CASSVGLAGAFYNEQFF. The CDR3 DNA follows: TGTGCCAGCAGCGTAGGACTAGCGGGAGCCTTTTACAATGAGCAGTTCTTC. The rearrangement uses TRBV9 and TRBJ2-1, with 12 bases that match TRBD2. This CDR3 comprises 17 residues. V gave up 0 bases and J gave up 4 bases; unmatched junction bases: 5. Germline values: CDR1 SGDLS, CDR2 YYNGEE.